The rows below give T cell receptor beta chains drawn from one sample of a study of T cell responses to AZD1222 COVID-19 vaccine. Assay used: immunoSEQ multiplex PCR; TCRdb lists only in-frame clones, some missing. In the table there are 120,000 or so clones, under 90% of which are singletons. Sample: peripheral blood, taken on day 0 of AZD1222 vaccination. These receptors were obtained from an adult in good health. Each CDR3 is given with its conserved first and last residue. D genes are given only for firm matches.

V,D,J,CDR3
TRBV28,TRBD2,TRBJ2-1,CASSLYTSGTYNEQFF
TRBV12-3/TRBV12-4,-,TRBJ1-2,CASSAGTHYGYTF
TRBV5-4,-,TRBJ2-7,CASSLGASATYEQYF
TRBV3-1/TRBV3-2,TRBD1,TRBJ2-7,CASSPPRTGDYEQYF
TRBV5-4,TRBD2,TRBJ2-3,CASSLTSGGADTQYF
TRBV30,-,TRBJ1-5,CAWSQGPYSNQPQHF
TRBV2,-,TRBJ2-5,CASSGQGQETQYF
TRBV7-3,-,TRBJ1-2,CASSLQGGSNYGYTF
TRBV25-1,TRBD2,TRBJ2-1,CASSEGGRAREQFF
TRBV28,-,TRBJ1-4,CASSLPQRGEKLFF
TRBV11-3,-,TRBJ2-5,CASSPFRTSETQYF
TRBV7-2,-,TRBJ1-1,CASSLAGGWTEAFF
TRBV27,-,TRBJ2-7,CASRPGSGNYEQYF
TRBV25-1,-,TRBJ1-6,CASRPLGHGSPLHF
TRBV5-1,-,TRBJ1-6,CASSLSRSRENSPLHF
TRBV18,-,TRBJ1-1,CASSGSEGTEAFF
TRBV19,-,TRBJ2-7,CASSITGTYEQYF